Listed below are T cell receptor beta chains from one sample, sequenced in a study of control samples from healthy donors and cancer patients. Profiling relied on immunoSEQ multiplex PCR, and the TCRdb table lists in-frame clones only, not all of them. The sample includes over 80,000 clones, more than 75% of them seen just once. What was sequenced was blood. The receptors were gathered from a man aged 55 to 70 in good health. Both conserved end residues are part of each CDR3. The D gene is left open where the match is weak. Clone sizes are given selectively: once, few, many, or a class where the clone is expanded.

j_call d_call clone_size v_call cdr3_nt cdr3_aa
TRBJ2-7 - - TRBV30 TGTGCCTGGAGAGAACAGGCGTTCTACGAGCAGTACTTC CAWREQAFYEQYF
TRBJ1-1 - - TRBV6-1 TGTGCCAGCAGTGATAGGTCGGTCCGAGTGGTGAACACTGAAGCTTTCTTT CASSDRSVRVVNTEAFF
TRBJ1-2 - - TRBV2 TGTGCCAGTTGGGGGTTCTATGGCTACACCTTC CASWGFYGYTF
TRBJ2-2 - - TRBV2 TGTGCCAGCAGTGATCCGATCTCCGGTATTCCCTCCACCGGGGAGCTGTTTTTT CASSDPISGIPSTGELFF
TRBJ2-7 - once TRBV6-5 TGTGCCAGCAGTCCGGACTGGGGACGGGAGCAGTACTTC CASSPDWGREQYF
TRBJ2-1 - - TRBV6-5 TGTGCCAGCAGTTACGGAATTCCCAAAGGCTACAATGAGCAGTTCTTC CASSYGIPKGYNEQFF
TRBJ2-7 - - TRBV7-6 TGTGCCAGCAGCTCGGCTCTTAGGGGCGGCTCCTACGAGCAGTACTTC CASSSALRGGSYEQYF
TRBJ2-7 TRBD2 - TRBV30 TGTGCCTGGAGTCCCTCTAGCGGGACTTTTCAGTACTTC CAWSPSSGTFQYF
TRBJ1-6 - - TRBV2 TGTGCCAGCAGCAGCAACGGGGTTAATTCACCCCTCCACTTT CASSSNGVNSPLHF
TRBJ2-1 TRBD2 once TRBV5-1 TGCGCCAGCAGCTTGTATGCTAGCGGGAGCTACAATGAGCAGTTCTTC CASSLYASGSYNEQFF
TRBJ2-2 - - TRBV18 TGTGCCAGCTCACCCCCGGGAGTCACCGGGGAGCTGTTTTTT CASSPPGVTGELFF
TRBJ2-1 TRBD1 once TRBV27 TGTGCCAGCAGTTTTAGCCGGACAGGTAACAATGAGCAGTTCTTC CASSFSRTGNNEQFF
TRBJ1-1 - - TRBV5-1 TGCGCCAGCAGCTTGCCGAAAACACCGAACACTGAAGCTTTCTTT CASSLPKTPNTEAFF
TRBJ1-2 - - TRBV5-5 TGTGCCAGCAGCGCTGGCACTAGGGGTTTTGGCTACACCTTC CASSAGTRGFGYTF